One sample yielded the 7 T cell receptor beta chains listed below, sequenced in a study of cytomegalovirus exposure and HLA in healthy donors. In the PCR, 60 Vbeta and 13 Jbeta primers were used. The table came from immunoSEQ multiplex PCR; TCRdb's copy has only in-frame clones and leaves some out. The top ten clones hold about 3.3% of a sample with about 93,000 clones, about four fifths of them seen once. Source material: PBMCs. The receptors come from a woman aged 40 to 55 in good health and CMV-seronegative.

The rearrangement joins TRBV10-1 to TRBJ2-1; 9 bases agree with TRBD1. CDR3 size: 17 residues. Germline CDR1 and CDR2: WNHNN and SYGVQD (reference sequence). V lost 0 bases, J lost 3 bases, and 6 bases stayed unmatched. The chain's CDR3 is CASSESTLGQGYNEQFF. CDR3 DNA sequence: TGCGCCAGCAGTGAGTCGACTTTGGGACAGGGCTACAATGAGCAGTTCTTC.

This clone appeared a single time. This chain links TRBV6-5 with TRBJ1-2; tentative D call: TRBD1 (6 bases). The CDR3 runs to 15 residues. The V end was cut by 8 bases, the J end by 2 bases, with 18 bases between. Germline-derived CDR1 and CDR2 are MNHEY and SVGAGI. CDR3 in DNA: TGTGCCAGCCGGGGGGGCAGGGCGTCCAACTATGGCTACACCTTC. Protein product: CASRGGRASNYGYTF.

The chain recombines TRBV21-1 with TRBJ1-2. TRBV21-1 is deemed a pseudogene. This CDR3 is 15 amino acids long. CDR3 nucleotides: TGTGCCAGCAGCCGCGGTGCCGGGGGAGTCTATGGCTACACCTTC. Amino acid sequence: CASSRGAGGVYGYTF.

The gene calls are TRBV20-1 and TRBJ1-2; D remains unclear. This CDR3 contains 11 residues. V was trimmed by 4 bases and J by 7 bases, leaving 10 bases between them. Germline assignment: CDR1 DFQATT and CDR2 SNEGSKA (reference sequence). CDR3 sequence: CSANEGCGYTF. As DNA, the CDR3 is TGCAGTGCTAACGAGGGCTGTGGCTACACCTTC.

The chain combines TRBV19 with TRBJ1-5; D is ambiguous. Trimming cost V 7 bases and J 5 bases, with 18 bases left between them. Germline V CDR1 and CDR2: LNHDA, SQIVND (reference sequence). The CDR3 sequence is 15 residues long. The CDR3, as DNA: TGTGCCAGTAACCCGGGTCGAAAAAATCATCAGCCCCAGCATTTT. Its translation: CASNPGRKNHQPQHF.

The chain combines TRBV19 with TRBJ2-1; 9 positions agree with TRBD2. CDR3 length: 14 residues. The V segment lost 3 bases and the J segment 6 bases; nucleotides outside the gene matches: 3. CDR1 is LNHDA, CDR2 SQIVND, per germline (reference sequence). The chain's CDR3 is CASSIWREGNEQFF. CDR3 DNA: TGTGCCAGTAGTATCTGGCGGGAGGGCAATGAGCAGTTCTTC.

A few counts support this clone. This sequence joins TRBV2 and TRBJ2-1; weak D call: TRBD1 (6 bases). Trimming pared 5 bases from V and 9 bases from J, leaving 11 bases between. CDR1 is SNHLY, CDR2 FYNNEI, per germline. The CDR3 consists of 12 residues. DNA of the CDR3: TGTGCCAGCAGTCCCGGACAGCTTGAGCAGTTCTTC. Amino acids: CASSPGQLEQFF. The full variable domain, in which reference TRBV2 and TRBJ2-1 provide the parts outside the CDR3, is EPEVTQTPSHQVTQMGQEVILRCVPISNHLYFYWYRQILGQKVEFLVSFYNNEISEKSEIFDDQFSVERPDGSNFTLKIRSTKLEDSAMYFCASSPGQLEQFFGPGTRLTVL.